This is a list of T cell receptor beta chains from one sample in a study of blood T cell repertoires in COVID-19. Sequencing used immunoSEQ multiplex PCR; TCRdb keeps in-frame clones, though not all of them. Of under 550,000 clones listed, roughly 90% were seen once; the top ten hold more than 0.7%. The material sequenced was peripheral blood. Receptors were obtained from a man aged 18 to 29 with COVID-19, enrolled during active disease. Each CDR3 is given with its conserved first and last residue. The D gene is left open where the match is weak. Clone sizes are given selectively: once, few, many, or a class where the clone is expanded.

CDR3nt: TGTGCCAGCAGCAGCGGACAGGGTAATCCTCAGCCCCAGCATTTT
CDR3aa: CASSSGQGNPQPQHF
len: 15
d_gene: TRBD1
v_gene: TRBV5-5
abundance: .
j_gene: TRBJ1-5

CDR3nt: TGTGCCAGCAGCCTCGGACTCCCCCAGTACTTC
CDR3aa: CASSLGLPQYF
len: 11
d_gene: .
v_gene: TRBV5-8
abundance: .
j_gene: TRBJ2-5

CDR3nt: TGCGCCAGCAGCCAAGCGGGAGGCGACGAGCAGTACTTC
CDR3aa: CASSQAGGDEQYF
len: 13
d_gene: TRBD2
v_gene: TRBV4-1
abundance: once
j_gene: TRBJ2-7

CDR3nt: TGTGCCAGCAGCCGGGGGGGTGAAAAACTGTTTTTT
CDR3aa: CASSRGGEKLFF
len: 12
d_gene: .
v_gene: TRBV2
abundance: .
j_gene: TRBJ1-4

CDR3nt: TGTGCCACCAGCAGAGATCCCCAGAATTCACCCCTCCACTTT
CDR3aa: CATSRDPQNSPLHF
len: 14
d_gene: .
v_gene: TRBV15
abundance: .
j_gene: TRBJ1-6

CDR3nt: TGCGCCAGCAGTGGCCTAGCGTCAGGGCAAGAGACCCAGTACTTC
CDR3aa: CASSGLASGQETQYF
len: 15
d_gene: .
v_gene: TRBV10-2
abundance: .
j_gene: TRBJ2-5

CDR3nt: TGTGCCATCAGTCAAGGGACAGGGGGATACGAGCAGTACTTC
CDR3aa: CAISQGTGGYEQYF
len: 14
d_gene: TRBD1
v_gene: TRBV10-3
abundance: .
j_gene: TRBJ2-7

CDR3nt: TGTGCCTGGATCGTACGGAGGTGTAACACTGAAGCTTTCTTT
CDR3aa: CAWIVRRCNTEAFF
len: 14
d_gene: .
v_gene: TRBV30
abundance: .
j_gene: TRBJ1-1

CDR3nt: TGTGCCAGTAGGGGACTAGCTCGGACCGGGGAGCTGTTTTTT
CDR3aa: CASRGLARTGELFF
len: 14
d_gene: TRBD2
v_gene: TRBV19
abundance: .
j_gene: TRBJ2-2

CDR3nt: TGTGCCTGGACCGAAGGGAGGGGCATGGGCACTGAAGCTTTCTTT
CDR3aa: CAWTEGRGMGTEAFF
len: 15
d_gene: .
v_gene: TRBV30
abundance: .
j_gene: TRBJ1-1

CDR3nt: TGTGCCTGGAGTCGTGACAGCCTAGCTAACTATGGCTACACCTTC
CDR3aa: CAWSRDSLANYGYTF
len: 15
d_gene: .
v_gene: TRBV30
abundance: .
j_gene: TRBJ1-2

CDR3nt: TGTGCCAGCAGCCAAGATCTGACAGGGTCCAATGAAAAACTGTTTTTT
CDR3aa: CASSQDLTGSNEKLFF
len: 16
d_gene: TRBD1
v_gene: TRBV4-2
abundance: .
j_gene: TRBJ1-4

CDR3nt: TGTGCCAGCTCAAACGGCTACGAGCAGTACTTC
CDR3aa: CASSNGYEQYF
len: 11
d_gene: .
v_gene: TRBV18
abundance: .
j_gene: TRBJ2-7

CDR3nt: TGTGCTAGTGGGGTGGCCGGGGGGCCGCACACTGAAGCTTTCTTT
CDR3aa: CASGVAGGPHTEAFF
len: 15
d_gene: .
v_gene: TRBV12-5
abundance: .
j_gene: TRBJ1-1

CDR3nt: TGTGCCAGTAGCCCAGGGCTGGGGTTGCACAATGAGCAGTTCTTC
CDR3aa: CASSPGLGLHNEQFF
len: 15
d_gene: .
v_gene: TRBV19
abundance: .
j_gene: TRBJ2-1

CDR3nt: TGTGCCAGCGGCAGCGGGAGCAGGAATGAGCAGTTCTTC
CDR3aa: CASGSGSRNEQFF
len: 13
d_gene: TRBD2
v_gene: TRBV2
abundance: .
j_gene: TRBJ2-1

CDR3nt: TGTGCCAGCAGCTTGGCCCCTTTGGGGGGGAGTACAGATACGCAGTATTTT
CDR3aa: CASSLAPLGGSTDTQYF
len: 17
d_gene: TRBD2
v_gene: TRBV5-4
abundance: .
j_gene: TRBJ2-3

CDR3nt: TGTGCCAGCAGTTTGGTAGTTGCCTACAATGAGCAGTTCTTC
CDR3aa: CASSLVVAYNEQFF
len: 14
d_gene: .
v_gene: TRBV27
abundance: .
j_gene: TRBJ2-1

CDR3nt: TGTGCCAGCAGTTACGTGACAGGGGTCGCTCAGCCCCAGCATTTT
CDR3aa: CASSYVTGVAQPQHF
len: 15
d_gene: TRBD1
v_gene: TRBV6-2/TRBV6-3
abundance: .
j_gene: TRBJ1-5

CDR3nt: TGTGCCAGCCAAGAACAGGGGAGAAACACCATATATTTT
CDR3aa: CASQEQGRNTIYF
len: 13
d_gene: TRBD1
v_gene: TRBV2
abundance: .
j_gene: TRBJ1-3

CDR3nt: TGTGCCAGCAGCTTTTCCCCTACCTACGAGCAGTACTTC
CDR3aa: CASSFSPTYEQYF
len: 13
d_gene: .
v_gene: TRBV13
abundance: .
j_gene: TRBJ2-7

CDR3nt: TGTGCCAGCAGCTGCCCGGCGGGGGGGACGGCCTCTGGGGCCAACGTCCTGACTTTC
CDR3aa: CASSCPAGGTASGANVLTF
len: 19
d_gene: .
v_gene: TRBV21-1
abundance: .
j_gene: TRBJ2-6

CDR3nt: TGTGCCAGCAGCAAAAGGTTCGGGGGGACCCAGTACTTC
CDR3aa: CASSKRFGGTQYF
len: 13
d_gene: .
v_gene: TRBV21-1
abundance: .
j_gene: TRBJ2-5

CDR3nt: TGCGCCAGCAGCATCTCCCTACCAGATACGCAGTATTTT
CDR3aa: CASSISLPDTQYF
len: 13
d_gene: .
v_gene: TRBV5-1
abundance: .
j_gene: TRBJ2-3

CDR3nt: TGTGCCAGCAACCGACTAGGGGGCACAGATACGCAGTATTTT
CDR3aa: CASNRLGGTDTQYF
len: 14
d_gene: .
v_gene: TRBV3-1/TRBV3-2
abundance: .
j_gene: TRBJ2-3

CDR3nt: TGCGCCAGCAGCTCCTATCGGGGTCGGACAGGATCATACTCTGGGGCCAACGTCCTGACTTTC
CDR3aa: CASSSYRGRTGSYSGANVLTF
len: 21
d_gene: TRBD1
v_gene: TRBV5-1
abundance: .
j_gene: TRBJ2-6

CDR3nt: TGTGCCAGCAGTAACAGGGGGCCATGGGAGCAGTACTTC
CDR3aa: CASSNRGPWEQYF
len: 13
d_gene: TRBD1
v_gene: TRBV2
abundance: .
j_gene: TRBJ2-7

CDR3nt: TGTGCCAGCAGCCAAGGCAGCGGGGGTTTCTCCTACGAGCAGTACTTC
CDR3aa: CASSQGSGGFSYEQYF
len: 16
d_gene: TRBD2
v_gene: TRBV14
abundance: .
j_gene: TRBJ2-7

CDR3nt: TGTGCCAGCAGATCACTAGCGGGGACCCAGAGAGAGCAGTACTTC
CDR3aa: CASRSLAGTQREQYF
len: 15
d_gene: TRBD2
v_gene: TRBV28
abundance: .
j_gene: TRBJ2-7

CDR3nt: TGTGCCAGCAGCCCCCACCCGGGGGGAGGGGACACTGAAGCTTTCTTT
CDR3aa: CASSPHPGGGDTEAFF
len: 16
d_gene: .
v_gene: TRBV3-1/TRBV3-2
abundance: .
j_gene: TRBJ1-1

CDR3nt: TGTGCCAGCAGCCCCGCCGGGACAGGGGGCTACGAGCAGTACTTC
CDR3aa: CASSPAGTGGYEQYF
len: 15
d_gene: TRBD1
v_gene: TRBV7-6
abundance: .
j_gene: TRBJ2-7

CDR3nt: TGTGCCAGCAGAAGAGATTATGAGCAGTACTTC
CDR3aa: CASRRDYEQYF
len: 11
d_gene: .
v_gene: TRBV12-3/TRBV12-4
abundance: .
j_gene: TRBJ2-7

CDR3nt: TGCGCCAGCAGCCGGGACTATTCACCCCTCCACTTT
CDR3aa: CASSRDYSPLHF
len: 12
d_gene: .
v_gene: TRBV10-1
abundance: .
j_gene: TRBJ1-6

CDR3nt: TGTGCCAGCAGTCCAAGGGGGGGGCTACCCCTCCACTTT
CDR3aa: CASSPRGGLPLHF
len: 13
d_gene: .
v_gene: TRBV12-3/TRBV12-4
abundance: .
j_gene: TRBJ1-6

CDR3nt: TGCGCCAGCAGCTTGGTTTCGTCTAGCGGCTACGAGCAGTACTTC
CDR3aa: CASSLVSSSGYEQYF
len: 15
d_gene: TRBD2
v_gene: TRBV5-1
abundance: .
j_gene: TRBJ2-7

CDR3nt: TGTGCCAGCAGCATGGCCTCGGGGGGGCGAACTGAAGCTTTCTTT
CDR3aa: CASSMASGGRTEAFF
len: 15
d_gene: .
v_gene: TRBV3-1/TRBV3-2
abundance: .
j_gene: TRBJ1-1

CDR3nt: TGTGCCAGCAGTTACTCCGGAGACAGCTTCTACGAGCAGTACTTC
CDR3aa: CASSYSGDSFYEQYF
len: 15
d_gene: .
v_gene: TRBV6-5
abundance: .
j_gene: TRBJ2-7

CDR3nt: TGTGCCAGCAGTGAACAAAGCGGGGGGGCCAACGAGCAGTTCTTC
CDR3aa: CASSEQSGGANEQFF
len: 15
d_gene: TRBD2
v_gene: TRBV6-1
abundance: many
j_gene: TRBJ2-1

CDR3nt: TGTGCCAGCAGCTTGAATCTAGCGGGAGGGCCGTCGTTAGAGACCCAGTACTTC
CDR3aa: CASSLNLAGGPSLETQYF
len: 18
d_gene: TRBD2
v_gene: TRBV5-5
abundance: .
j_gene: TRBJ2-5

CDR3nt: TGTGCCAGCAGCAGACGACAGTCAACTAATGAAAAACTGTTTTTT
CDR3aa: CASSRRQSTNEKLFF
len: 15
d_gene: .
v_gene: TRBV9
abundance: .
j_gene: TRBJ1-4

CDR3nt: TGTGCCAGCAGGAGGGACCAAGAGACCCAGTACTTC
CDR3aa: CASRRDQETQYF
len: 12
d_gene: .
v_gene: TRBV2
abundance: .
j_gene: TRBJ2-5

CDR3nt: TGTGCCAGCGGAACAGGGGGTGGGAACATTCAGTACTTC
CDR3aa: CASGTGGGNIQYF
len: 13
d_gene: TRBD1
v_gene: TRBV28
abundance: .
j_gene: TRBJ2-4

CDR3nt: TGTGCCAGCAGCACACCGGGACAGGGGAACTATGGCTACACCTTC
CDR3aa: CASSTPGQGNYGYTF
len: 15
d_gene: TRBD1
v_gene: TRBV28
abundance: .
j_gene: TRBJ1-2

CDR3nt: TGTGCCAGCAGCTCCTCGCTTTACATAAAAACCTATGGCTACACCTTC
CDR3aa: CASSSSLYIKTYGYTF
len: 16
d_gene: .
v_gene: TRBV13
abundance: .
j_gene: TRBJ1-2

CDR3nt: TGTGCCAGTAGTCCCAACAGTTTGAACACTGAAGCTTTCTTT
CDR3aa: CASSPNSLNTEAFF
len: 14
d_gene: .
v_gene: TRBV19
abundance: .
j_gene: TRBJ1-1

CDR3nt: TGTGCCAGCAGCCAAACTTGGGGCAGGGTGACAAAGGATGGTTCCTACGAGCAGTACTTC
CDR3aa: CASSQTWGRVTKDGSYEQYF
len: 20
d_gene: .
v_gene: TRBV3-1/TRBV3-2
abundance: .
j_gene: TRBJ2-7

CDR3nt: TGTGCCAGCAGTGAATTGCACAGGGGGCGAAGCACAGATACGCAGTATTTT
CDR3aa: CASSELHRGRSTDTQYF
len: 17
d_gene: TRBD1
v_gene: TRBV25-1
abundance: .
j_gene: TRBJ2-3

CDR3nt: TGTGCCAGCAGCCCCCCGGGACAGGAGTCTTCACCCCTCCACTTT
CDR3aa: CASSPPGQESSPLHF
len: 15
d_gene: TRBD1
v_gene: TRBV7-9
abundance: .
j_gene: TRBJ1-6

CDR3nt: TGTGCCAGCTTGCGGGAGGGTGGGGAGACCCAGTACTTC
CDR3aa: CASLREGGETQYF
len: 13
d_gene: TRBD2
v_gene: TRBV3-1/TRBV3-2
abundance: once
j_gene: TRBJ2-5

CDR3nt: TGTGCCAGCAGCCAACAGGGGCACAATGAGCAGTTCTTC
CDR3aa: CASSQQGHNEQFF
len: 13
d_gene: .
v_gene: TRBV3-1/TRBV3-2
abundance: .
j_gene: TRBJ2-1

CDR3nt: TGTGCCTGGAGTGTGGGGGGGAGCCAAGAGACCCAGTACTTC
CDR3aa: CAWSVGGSQETQYF
len: 14
d_gene: TRBD2
v_gene: TRBV30
abundance: .
j_gene: TRBJ2-5

CDR3nt: TGTGCCAGCAGCGTAGCGGCGGGAGAGGGCACCGGGGAGCTGTTTTTT
CDR3aa: CASSVAAGEGTGELFF
len: 16
d_gene: TRBD2
v_gene: TRBV9
abundance: .
j_gene: TRBJ2-2

CDR3nt: TGTGCCAGCAGCCCTGGCAGGGGTGGATATGGCTACACCTTC
CDR3aa: CASSPGRGGYGYTF
len: 14
d_gene: .
v_gene: TRBV14
abundance: .
j_gene: TRBJ1-2

CDR3nt: TGTGCCAGCATCCAGAGCGGGACAGGGCTCACTGAAGCTTTCTTT
CDR3aa: CASIQSGTGLTEAFF
len: 15
d_gene: TRBD1
v_gene: TRBV3-1/TRBV3-2
abundance: .
j_gene: TRBJ1-1